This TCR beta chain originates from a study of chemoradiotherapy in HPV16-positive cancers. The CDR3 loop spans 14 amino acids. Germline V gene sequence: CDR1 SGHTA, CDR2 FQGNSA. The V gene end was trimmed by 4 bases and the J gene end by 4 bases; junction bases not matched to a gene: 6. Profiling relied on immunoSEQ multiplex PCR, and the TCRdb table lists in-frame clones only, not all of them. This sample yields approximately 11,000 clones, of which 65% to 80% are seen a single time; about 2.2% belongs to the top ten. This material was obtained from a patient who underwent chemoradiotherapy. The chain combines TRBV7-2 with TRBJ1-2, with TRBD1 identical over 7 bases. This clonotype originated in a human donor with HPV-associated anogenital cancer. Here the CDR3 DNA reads TGTGCCAGCAGCTCGAGACAGGGAGTCTATGGCTACACCTTC. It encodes CASSSRQGVYGYTF.